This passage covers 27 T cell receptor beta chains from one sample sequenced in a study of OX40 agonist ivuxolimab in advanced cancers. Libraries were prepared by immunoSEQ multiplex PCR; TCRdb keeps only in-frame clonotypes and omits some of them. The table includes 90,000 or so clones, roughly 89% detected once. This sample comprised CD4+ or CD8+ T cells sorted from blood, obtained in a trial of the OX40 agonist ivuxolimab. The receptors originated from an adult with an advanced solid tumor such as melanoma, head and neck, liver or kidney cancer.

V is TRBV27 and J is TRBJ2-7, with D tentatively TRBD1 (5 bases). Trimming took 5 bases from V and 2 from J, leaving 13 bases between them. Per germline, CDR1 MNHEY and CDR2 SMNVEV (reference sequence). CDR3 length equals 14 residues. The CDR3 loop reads CASSPRQLTYEQYF. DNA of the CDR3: TGTGCCAGCAGTCCTCGACAGCTTACCTACGAGCAGTACTTC.

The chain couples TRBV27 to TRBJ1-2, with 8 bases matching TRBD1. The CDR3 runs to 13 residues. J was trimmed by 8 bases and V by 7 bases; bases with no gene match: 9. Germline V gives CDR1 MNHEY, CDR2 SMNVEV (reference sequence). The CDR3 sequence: CASTSGGAGGYTF. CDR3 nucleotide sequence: TGTGCCAGCACATCAGGGGGCGCGGGAGGCTACACCTTC.

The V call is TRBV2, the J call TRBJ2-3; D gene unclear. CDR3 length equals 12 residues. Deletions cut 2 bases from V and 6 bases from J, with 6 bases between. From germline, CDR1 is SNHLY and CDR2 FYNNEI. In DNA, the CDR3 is TGTGCCAGCAGTGAAACAGTGGATACGCAGTATTTT. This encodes CASSETVDTQYF.

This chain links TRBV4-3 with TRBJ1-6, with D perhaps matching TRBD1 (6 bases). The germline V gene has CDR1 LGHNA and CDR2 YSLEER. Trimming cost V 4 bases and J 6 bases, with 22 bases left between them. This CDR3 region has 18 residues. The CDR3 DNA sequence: TGCGCCAGCAGCCCGTACCCCGGACAGACGGGTGGTAATTCACCCCTCCACTTT. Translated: CASSPYPGQTGGNSPLHF.

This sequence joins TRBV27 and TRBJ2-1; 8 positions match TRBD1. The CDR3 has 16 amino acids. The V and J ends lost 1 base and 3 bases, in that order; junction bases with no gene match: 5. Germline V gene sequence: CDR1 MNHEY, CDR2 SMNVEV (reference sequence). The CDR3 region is CASSLLYGTGYNEQFF. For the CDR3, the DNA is TGTGCCAGCAGTTTATTGTACGGGACAGGCTACAATGAGCAGTTCTTC.

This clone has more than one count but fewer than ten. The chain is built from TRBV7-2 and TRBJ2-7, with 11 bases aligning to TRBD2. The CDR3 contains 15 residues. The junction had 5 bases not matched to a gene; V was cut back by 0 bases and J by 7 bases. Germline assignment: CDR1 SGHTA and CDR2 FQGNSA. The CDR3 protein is CASSLASGRAEEQYV. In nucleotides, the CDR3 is TGTGCCAGCAGCTTAGCTAGCGGGAGGGCTGAAGAGCAGTACGTC.

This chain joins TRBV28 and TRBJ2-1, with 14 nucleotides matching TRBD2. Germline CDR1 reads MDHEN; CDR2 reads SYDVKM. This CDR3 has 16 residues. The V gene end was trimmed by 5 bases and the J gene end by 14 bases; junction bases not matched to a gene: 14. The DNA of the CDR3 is TGTGCCAGCAGTAGTCCGGGACTAGCGGGAGTGCTAGGGGAGTTCTTC. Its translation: CASSSPGLAGVLGEFF.

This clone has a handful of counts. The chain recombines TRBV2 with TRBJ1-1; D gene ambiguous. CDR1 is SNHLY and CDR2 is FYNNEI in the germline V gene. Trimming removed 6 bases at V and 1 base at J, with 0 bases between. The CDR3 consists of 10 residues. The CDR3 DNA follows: TGTGCCAGCAGGAACACTGAAGCTTTCTTT. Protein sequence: CASRNTEAFF.

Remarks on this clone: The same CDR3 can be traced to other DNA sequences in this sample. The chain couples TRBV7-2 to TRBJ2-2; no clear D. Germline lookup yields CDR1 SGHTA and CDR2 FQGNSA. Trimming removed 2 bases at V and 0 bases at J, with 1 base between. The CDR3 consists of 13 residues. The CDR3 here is CASSLPNTGELFF. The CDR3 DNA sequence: TGTGCCAGCAGCTTACCGAACACCGGGGAGCTGTTTTTT.

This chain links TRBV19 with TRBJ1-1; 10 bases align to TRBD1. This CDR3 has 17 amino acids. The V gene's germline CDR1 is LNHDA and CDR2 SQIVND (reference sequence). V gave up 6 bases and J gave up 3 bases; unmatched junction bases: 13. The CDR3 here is CASRAPGQGLVYTEAFF. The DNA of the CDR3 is TGTGCCAGTAGAGCACCGGGACAGGGGTTAGTTTACACTGAAGCTTTCTTT.

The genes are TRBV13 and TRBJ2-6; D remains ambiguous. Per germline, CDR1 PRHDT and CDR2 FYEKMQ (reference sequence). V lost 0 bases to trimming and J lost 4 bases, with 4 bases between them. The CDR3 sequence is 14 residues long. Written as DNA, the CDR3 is TGTGCCAGCAGCTTAGGGACAGGGGCCAACGTCCTGACTTTC. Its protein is CASSLGTGANVLTF.

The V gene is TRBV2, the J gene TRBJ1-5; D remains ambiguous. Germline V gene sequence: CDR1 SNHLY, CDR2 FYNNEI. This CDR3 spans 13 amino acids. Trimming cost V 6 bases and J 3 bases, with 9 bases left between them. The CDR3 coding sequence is TGTGCCAGCAGAGGTCGGTTCAATCAGCCCCAGCATTTT. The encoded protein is CASRGRFNQPQHF.

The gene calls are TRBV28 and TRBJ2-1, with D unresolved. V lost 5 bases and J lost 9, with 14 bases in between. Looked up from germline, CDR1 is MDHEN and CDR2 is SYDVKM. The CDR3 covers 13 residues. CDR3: CASSPPLRIEQFF. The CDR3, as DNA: TGTGCCAGCAGTCCCCCCCTCCGGATTGAGCAGTTCTTC. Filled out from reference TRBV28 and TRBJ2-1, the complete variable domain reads DVKVTQSSRYLVKRTGEKVFLECVQDMDHENMFWYRQDPGLGLRLIYFSYDVKMKEKGDIPEGYSVSREKKERFSLILESASTNQTSMYLCASSPPLRIEQFFGPGTRLTVL.

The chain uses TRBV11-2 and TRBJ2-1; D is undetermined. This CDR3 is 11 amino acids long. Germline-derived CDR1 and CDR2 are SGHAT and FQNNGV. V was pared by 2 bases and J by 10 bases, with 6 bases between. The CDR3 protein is CASSLTVEQFF. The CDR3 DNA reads TGTGCCAGCAGCTTAACAGTGGAGCAGTTCTTC.

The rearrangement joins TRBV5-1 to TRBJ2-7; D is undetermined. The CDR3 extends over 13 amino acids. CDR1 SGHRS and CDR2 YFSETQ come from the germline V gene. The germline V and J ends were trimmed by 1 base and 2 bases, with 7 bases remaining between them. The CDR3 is CASSLTVAYEQYF. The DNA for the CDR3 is TGCGCCAGCAGCTTGACGGTCGCCTACGAGCAGTACTTC.

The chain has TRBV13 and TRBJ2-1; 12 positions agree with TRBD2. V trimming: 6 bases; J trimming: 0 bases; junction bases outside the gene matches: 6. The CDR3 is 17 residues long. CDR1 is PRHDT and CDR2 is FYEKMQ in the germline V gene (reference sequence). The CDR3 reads CASSGLAGKSSYNEQFF. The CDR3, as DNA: TGTGCCAGCAGTGGACTAGCGGGGAAGAGCTCCTACAATGAGCAGTTCTTC.

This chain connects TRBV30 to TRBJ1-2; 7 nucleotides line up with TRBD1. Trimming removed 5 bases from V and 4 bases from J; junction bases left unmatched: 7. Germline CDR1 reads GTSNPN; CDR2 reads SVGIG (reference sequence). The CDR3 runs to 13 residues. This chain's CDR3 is CAWEGGGSYGYTF. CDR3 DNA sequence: TGTGCCTGGGAAGGAGGGGGCAGCTATGGCTACACCTTC.

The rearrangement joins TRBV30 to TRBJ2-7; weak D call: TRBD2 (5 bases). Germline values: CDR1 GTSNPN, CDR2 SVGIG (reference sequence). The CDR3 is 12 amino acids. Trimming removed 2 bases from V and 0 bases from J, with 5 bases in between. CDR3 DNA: TGTGCCTGGAGTAGCGGCTCCTACGAGCAGTACTTC. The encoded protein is CAWSSGSYEQYF.

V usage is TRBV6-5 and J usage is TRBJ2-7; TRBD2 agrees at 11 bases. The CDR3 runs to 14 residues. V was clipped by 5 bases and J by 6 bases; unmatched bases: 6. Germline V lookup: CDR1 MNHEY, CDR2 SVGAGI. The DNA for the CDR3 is TGTGCCAGCAGTGTTAGCGGGAGGGCCCGCGAGCAGTACGTC. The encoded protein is CASSVSGRAREQYV.

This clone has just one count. CDR3 sequence: CANTPHPDRGIHNTDTQYF. As DNA, the CDR3 is TGTGCCAACACTCCTCACCCGGACAGGGGTATACACAACACAGATACGCAGTATTTT. J is TRBJ2-3 and V is TRBV2; 9 nucleotides line up with TRBD1. After removal of 10 bases from V and 2 bases from J, the junction contained 22 bases not matched to a gene. There are 19 residues in the CDR3. CDR1 is SNHLY and CDR2 is FYNNEI in the germline V gene.

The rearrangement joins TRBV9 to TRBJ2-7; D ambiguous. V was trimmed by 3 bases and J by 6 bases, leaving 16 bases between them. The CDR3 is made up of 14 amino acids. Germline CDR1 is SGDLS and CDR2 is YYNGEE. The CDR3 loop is CASSALALTGEQYF. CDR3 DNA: TGTGCCAGCAGCGCCCTGGCCCTCACGGGCGAGCAGTACTTC.

This chain's CDR3 is CASSPSGDNEQFF. For the CDR3, the DNA is TGTGCCAGCAGCCCCTCAGGTGACAATGAGCAGTTCTTC. The chain has TRBV11-2 and TRBJ2-1; D gene ambiguous. The CDR3 sequence is 13 residues long. The V and J ends lost 5 bases and 5 bases respectively, with 10 bases between them. Germline V gene data show CDR1 as SGHAT and CDR2 as FQNNGV. The full variable domain, completed using reference TRBV11-2 and TRBJ2-1, is EAGVAQSPRYKIIEKRQSVAFWCNPISGHATLYWYQQILGQGPKLLIQFQNNGVVDDSQLPKDRFSAERLKGVDSTLKIQPAKLEDSAVYLCASSPSGDNEQFFGPGTRLTVL.

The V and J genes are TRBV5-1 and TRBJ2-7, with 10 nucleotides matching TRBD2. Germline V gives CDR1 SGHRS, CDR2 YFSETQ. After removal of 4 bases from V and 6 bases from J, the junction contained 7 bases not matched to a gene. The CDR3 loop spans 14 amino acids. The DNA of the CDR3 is TGCGCCAGCAGCCCAATAGCGGGGGGTTTCGAGCAGTACTTC. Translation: CASSPIAGGFEQYF.

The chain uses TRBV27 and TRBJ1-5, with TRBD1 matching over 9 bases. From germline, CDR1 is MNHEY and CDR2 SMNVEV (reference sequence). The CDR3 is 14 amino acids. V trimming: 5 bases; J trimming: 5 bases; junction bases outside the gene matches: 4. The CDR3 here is CASSPTGGDQPQHF. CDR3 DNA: TGTGCCAGCAGTCCGACAGGGGGTGATCAGCCCCAGCATTTT.

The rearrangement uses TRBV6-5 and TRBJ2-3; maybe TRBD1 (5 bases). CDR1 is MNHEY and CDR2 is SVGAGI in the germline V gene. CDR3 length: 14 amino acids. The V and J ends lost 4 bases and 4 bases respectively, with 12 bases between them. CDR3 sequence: CASSLQGPADTQYF. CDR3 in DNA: TGTGCCAGCAGTTTGCAGGGCCCCGCAGATACGCAGTATTTT.

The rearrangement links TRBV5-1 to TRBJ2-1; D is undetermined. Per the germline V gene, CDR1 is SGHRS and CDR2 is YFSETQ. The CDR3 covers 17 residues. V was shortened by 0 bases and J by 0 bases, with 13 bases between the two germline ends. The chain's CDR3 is CASSLGGGTNSYNEQFF. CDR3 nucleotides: TGCGCCAGCAGCTTGGGTGGCGGTACCAACTCCTACAATGAGCAGTTCTTC.

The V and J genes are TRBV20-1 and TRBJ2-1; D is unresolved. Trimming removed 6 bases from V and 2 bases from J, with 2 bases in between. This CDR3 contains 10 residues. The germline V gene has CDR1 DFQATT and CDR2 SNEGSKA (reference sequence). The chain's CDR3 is CSAPYNEQFF. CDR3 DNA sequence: TGCAGTGCACCCTACAATGAGCAGTTCTTC.